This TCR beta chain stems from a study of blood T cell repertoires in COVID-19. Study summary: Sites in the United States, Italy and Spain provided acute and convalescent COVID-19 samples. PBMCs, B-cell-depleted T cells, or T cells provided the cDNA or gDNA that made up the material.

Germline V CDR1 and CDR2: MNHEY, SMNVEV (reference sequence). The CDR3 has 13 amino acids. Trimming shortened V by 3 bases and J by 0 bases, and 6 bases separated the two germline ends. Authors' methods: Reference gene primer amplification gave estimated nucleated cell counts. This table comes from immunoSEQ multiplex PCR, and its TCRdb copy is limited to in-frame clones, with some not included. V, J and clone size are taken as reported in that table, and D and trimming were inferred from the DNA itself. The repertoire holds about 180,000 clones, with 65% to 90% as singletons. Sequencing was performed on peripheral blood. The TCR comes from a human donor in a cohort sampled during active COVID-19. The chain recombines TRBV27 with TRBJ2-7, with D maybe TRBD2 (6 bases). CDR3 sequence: CASSLDYSYEQYF. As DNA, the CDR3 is TGTGCCAGCAGTTTGGACTACTCCTACGAGCAGTACTTC.